These 11 T cell receptor beta chains were all obtained from the same sample, sequenced in a study of blood T cell repertoires in COVID-19. Sequencing was performed with immunoSEQ multiplex PCR; in TCRdb, only in-frame clones are kept and a portion is missing. The sample records tens of thousands of clones, approximately 91% being singletons. Sequencing input: peripheral blood. All receptors come from a man over 45 with active COVID-19.

The V call is TRBV7-2, the J call TRBJ2-1; possibly TRBD2 for D (6 bases). The CDR3 consists of 16 residues. Deletions cut 1 base from V and 0 bases from J, with 10 bases between. From germline, CDR1 is SGHTA and CDR2 FQGNSA. CDR3 nucleotide sequence: TGTGCCAGCAGCTTAGTAGGCGGGGCCTCCTACAATGAGCAGTTCTTC. Protein sequence: CASSLVGGASYNEQFF.

The CDR3 is CASRGRDYGYTF. Written as DNA, the CDR3 is TGTGCCAGCAGGGGCAGGGACTATGGCTACACCTTC. J is TRBJ1-2 and V is TRBV2, with D perhaps matching TRBD1 (5 bases). V shed 6 bases and J shed 3 bases, with 8 bases lying between them. Germline CDR1 and CDR2: SNHLY and FYNNEI. The CDR3 extends over 12 amino acids.

This CDR3 reads CASSLVVTRGYTF. CDR3 in DNA: TGTGCCAGCAGCTTAGTCGTTACGAGAGGCTACACCTTC. The gene calls are TRBV11-2 and TRBJ1-2; D call uncertain. V was shortened by 1 base and J by 8 bases, with 11 bases between the two germline ends. The CDR3 contains 13 residues. Per germline, CDR1 SGHAT and CDR2 FQNNGV.

DNA of the CDR3: TGTGCCAGCTCATCAGGGAACTCTGGAAACACCATATATTTT. Protein sequence: CASSSGNSGNTIYF. The V and J genes are TRBV18 and TRBJ1-3; tentative D call: TRBD1 (5 bases). The CDR3 has 14 amino acids. V lost 5 bases and J 0 bases, leaving 8 bases between the germline ends. Germline CDR1 and CDR2: KGHSH and LQKENI.

V and J are TRBV10-3 and TRBJ2-2, with D possibly TRBD2 on 6 matching bases. The V gene lost 4 bases and the J gene lost 4 bases, with 10 bases spanning the gap. Germline V CDR1 and CDR2: ENHRY, SYGVKD. This CDR3 has 14 residues. CDR3 sequence reads: CAISAGLPTGELFF. The CDR3 nucleotides are TGTGCCATCAGTGCGGGACTCCCCACCGGGGAGCTGTTTTTT.

The V and J genes are TRBV19 and TRBJ1-1, with D hard to call. Looked up from germline, CDR1 is LNHDA and CDR2 is SQIVND (reference sequence). The ends were cut back, 9 bases at V and 0 bases at J, with 14 bases in the middle. This CDR3 is built from 14 residues. The CDR3 DNA follows: TGTGCCAGCTCATGGGAGGGAGTGAACACTGAAGCTTTCTTT. This encodes CASSWEGVNTEAFF.

This clone was recorded a few times. The chain uses TRBV6-2 or TRBV6-3 and TRBJ1-5, with D possibly matching TRBD1 (5 bases). Germline CDR1 MNHEY, CDR2 SVGEGT. CDR3 length: 14 residues. Trimming left V 5 bases short and J 5 bases short, with 13 bases between. The DNA of the CDR3 is TGTGCCAGCAGTAAGTGGGGCGCCGATCAGCCCCAGCATTTT. This gives the protein CASSKWGADQPQHF.

This chain uses TRBV3-1 (or the pseudogene TRBV3-2) with TRBJ2-4; D gene uncertain. The CDR3 contains 14 residues. Between the trimmed V and J ends, which lost 1 base and 2 bases, there was a span of 6 bases. CDR1 and CDR2 (germline): LGHDT, YNNKEL (reference sequence). The CDR3 loop is CASSQAQSKNIQYF. DNA of the CDR3: TGTGCCAGCAGCCAAGCTCAGTCCAAAAACATTCAGTACTTC.

The chain carries TRBV6-2 or TRBV6-3 and TRBJ2-7; TRBD1 matches 8 bases. With V trimmed by 4 bases and J by 1 base, 9 bases remained unmatched. In germline, CDR1 is MNHEY, CDR2 SVGEGT. This CDR3 comprises 16 residues. CDR3 in amino acids: CASSSILGQGSYEQYF. CDR3 sequence (DNA): TGTGCCAGCAGTTCGATACTTGGACAGGGTTCCTACGAGCAGTACTTC.

The chain uses TRBV5-5 and TRBJ2-7; D not resolved. The V and J ends lost 2 bases and 2 bases respectively, with 11 bases between them. Germline CDR1 is SGHKS and CDR2 is YYEKEE (reference sequence). This CDR3 comprises 14 residues. As DNA, the CDR3 is TGTGCCAGCAGCTTCCTGACACTTGCCTACGAGCAGTACTTC. It yields the protein CASSFLTLAYEQYF.

This clone has more than one count but fewer than ten. J is TRBJ2-7 and V is TRBV11-3, with D possibly being TRBD2 (6 bases). From germline, CDR1 is SGHNT and CDR2 YENEEA. This CDR3 spans 15 amino acids. Trimming removed 3 bases from V and 7 bases from J, with 19 bases in between. DNA of the CDR3: TGTGCCAGCAGCTTGATAATCGGCGGGGCCGGGGAGCAGTACTTC. It is translated as CASSLIIGGAGEQYF.